This T cell receptor (beta chain) was sequenced for a study of cytotoxic CD8 clonotypes in ibrutinib-treated CLL. Study-wide background: The subjects consisted of approximately twelve relapsed/refractory and fewer than 16 treatment-naive individuals, with about 17 IGHV unmutated.

The assay was immunoSEQ multiplex PCR, and TCRdb's table has in-frame clones only and misses some. The data contain roughly 160,000 clones, more than 80% of them singletons. The table lists this clone with a count of one. Antigen: not known. Overall study findings and caveats: There were differences in sampling times between sustained-remission and progressing patients. Public clonotypes, found uncommonly, either contracted or stayed stable on treatment.

The source of this sequence is a human donor with chronic lymphocytic leukemia. The sample consisted of PBMCs, taken after 24 months of ibrutinib treatment.

CDR3 protein: CASSLVAGATTDTQYF. CDR3 bases: TGTGCCAGCAGCTTAGTAGCGGGAGCCACCACAGATACGCAGTATTTT. The chain carries TRBV11-3 and TRBJ2-3, with TRBD2 matching over 9 bases. This CDR3 is 16 amino acids long. V shed 1 base and J 2 bases; nucleotides not matched to a gene: 4. In germline, CDR1 is SGHNT, CDR2 YENEEA.